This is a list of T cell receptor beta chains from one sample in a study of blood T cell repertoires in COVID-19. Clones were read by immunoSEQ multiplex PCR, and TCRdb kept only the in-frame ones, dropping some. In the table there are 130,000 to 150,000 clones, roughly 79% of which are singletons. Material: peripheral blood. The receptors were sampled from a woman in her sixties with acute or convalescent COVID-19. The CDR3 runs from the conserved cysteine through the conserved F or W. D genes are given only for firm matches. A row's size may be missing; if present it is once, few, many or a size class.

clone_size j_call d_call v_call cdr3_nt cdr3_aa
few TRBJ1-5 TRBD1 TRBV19 TGTGCCAGTAGTATGACCGACAGGGACAATCAGCCCCAGCATTTT CASSMTDRDNQPQHF
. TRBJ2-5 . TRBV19 TGTGCCAGTAGTACCCATAGCGGAGGGGCGATTCCAGGGGGCCAGTACTTC CASSTHSGGAIPGGQYF
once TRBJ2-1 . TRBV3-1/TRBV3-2 TGTGCCAGCAGCCAAGTCGGAGCGGCTGAGCAGTTCTTC CASSQVGAAEQFF
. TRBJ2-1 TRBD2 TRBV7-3 TGTGCCAGCAGCTTAACCCCTAGCGGGAGGGCCAATGAGCAGTTCTTC CASSLTPSGRANEQFF
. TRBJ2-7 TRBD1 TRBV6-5 TGTGCAAGCAGAACCCCGGGACAGGGCACCTACGAGCAGTACTTC CASRTPGQGTYEQYF
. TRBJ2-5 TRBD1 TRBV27 TGTGCCAGCAGTCCATTAGCGCGGGACAGGGCCTACTTC CASSPLARDRAYF
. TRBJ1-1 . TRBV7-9 TGTGCCAGCAGCTTAGCCGGCAGGGAGGGGAACACTGAAGCTTTCTTT CASSLAGREGNTEAFF
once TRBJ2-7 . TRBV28 TGTGCCAGCAGTTTATCCGGGTGGGAGCAGTACTTC CASSLSGWEQYF
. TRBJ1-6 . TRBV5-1 TGCGCCAGCAGCTTGGTCAGTAACAATTCACCCCTCCACTTT CASSLVSNNSPLHF
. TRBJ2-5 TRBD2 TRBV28 TGTGCCAGCAGTCTAGCGGGAGGGCCCGTTGGGACCATGCAGACCCAGTACTTC CASSLAGGPVGTMQTQYF
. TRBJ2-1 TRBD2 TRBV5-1 TGCGCCAGCAGCCTTACTAGCGGGAGAACATACAATGAGCAGTTCTTC CASSLTSGRTYNEQFF
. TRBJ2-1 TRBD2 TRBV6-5 TGTGCCAGCAGCCCGGGACTAGCTTGGGTGAATGAGCAGTTCTTC CASSPGLAWVNEQFF
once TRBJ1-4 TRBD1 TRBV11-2 TGTGCCAGCAGCCGGGACAGGGGGCGGGGGGATGAAAAACTGTTTTTT CASSRDRGRGDEKLFF
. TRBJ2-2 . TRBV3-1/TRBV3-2 TGTGCCAGCAGCCAAGTAGGGGCCGGGGAGCTGTTTTTT CASSQVGAGELFF
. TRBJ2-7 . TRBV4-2 TGTGCCAGCAGCCAAGGATACGACTACGCGCAGTACTTC CASSQGYDYAQYF
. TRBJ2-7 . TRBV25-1 TGTGCCAGCACCGAGGGCCCTCCGAGCTCCTACGAGCAGTACTTC CASTEGPPSSYEQYF
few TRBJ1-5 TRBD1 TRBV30 TGTGCCTGGGCGGACAGGGGGAACAATCAGCCCCAGCATTTT CAWADRGNNQPQHF
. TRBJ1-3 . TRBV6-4 TGTGCCAACAAATCCGGAACTACTGGAAACACCATATATTTT CANKSGTTGNTIYF